These 13 T cell receptor beta chains were all obtained from the same sample, sequenced in a study of blood T cell repertoires in COVID-19. Generated by immunoSEQ multiplex PCR, the TCRdb table keeps only in-frame clones and is missing some. This sample carries 60,000 or so clones, approximately 85% of them seen once, and the ten largest clones take approximately 20%. Material: peripheral blood. The receptors originated from a human donor in a cohort sampled during active COVID-19.

This chain links TRBV5-1 with TRBJ1-1, with 7 bases matching TRBD1. The CDR3 contains 15 residues. J gave up 5 bases and V 0 bases, and 7 bases lay outside the gene matches. In germline, CDR1 is SGHRS, CDR2 YFSETQ. CDR3 protein: CASSLDQGVRTEAFF. The CDR3 DNA follows: TGCGCCAGCAGCTTGGATCAGGGGGTACGAACTGAAGCTTTCTTT.

The chain carries TRBV27 and TRBJ1-1; a weak D match, TRBD1 (5 bases). Germline values: CDR1 MNHEY, CDR2 SMNVEV (reference sequence). The CDR3 spans 14 residues. Trimming left V 0 bases short and J 5 bases short, with 10 bases between. In DNA, the CDR3 is TGTGCCAGCAGTTTATCTTATCGGGGGACTGAAGCTTTCTTT. Protein product: CASSLSYRGTEAFF.

V gene TRBV19 combines with J gene TRBJ2-1; 7 bases line up with TRBD1. The CDR3 totals 15 residues. Trimming cost V 4 bases and J 7 bases; bases outside gene matches: 10. Germline-derived CDR1 and CDR2 are LNHDA and SQIVND (reference sequence). CDR3 region: CASSTQGVSYNEQFF. In DNA, the CDR3 is TGTGCCAGTAGTACGCAGGGGGTCTCATATAATGAGCAGTTCTTC. Variable domain in full (rest from reference TRBV19 and TRBJ2-1): DGGITQSPKYLFRKEGQNVTLSCEQNLNHDAMYWYRQDPGQGLRLIYYSQIVNDFQKGDIAEGYSVSREKKESFPLTVTSAQKNPTAFYLCASSTQGVSYNEQFFGPGTRLTVL.

This clone has just one count. The genes are TRBV7-8 and TRBJ2-6; 9 bases match TRBD2. Germline V CDR1 and CDR2: SGHVS, FQNEAQ. The CDR3 has 21 residues. The J segment lost 0 bases and the V segment lost 5 bases, leaving 17 bases of the junction unmatched. CDR3 DNA: TGTGCCAGCAGCATTAACCGCAGTCCTAGCGGGGTCCCCTCTGGGGCCAACGTCCTGACTTTC. This sequence encodes CASSINRSPSGVPSGANVLTF.

V is TRBV5-5 and J is TRBJ1-2, with 8 bases lining up with TRBD1. Per the germline V gene, CDR1 is SGHKS and CDR2 is YYEKEE (reference sequence). The CDR3 is 15 residues long. J lost 3 bases, V lost 4 bases, and 8 bases had no gene match. The CDR3 reads CASSPSQGADYGYTF. The CDR3 DNA is TGTGCCAGCAGCCCGTCCCAGGGGGCGGACTATGGCTACACCTTC.

This chain connects TRBV12-3 or TRBV12-4 to TRBJ1-2; 7 nucleotides align to TRBD1. The trim removed 8 bases at V and 7 bases at J, leaving 7 bases unmatched. The CDR3 consists of 12 residues. CDR3 residues: CASQGQYLGYTF. The CDR3 DNA reads as TGTGCCAGCCAGGGACAGTACCTTGGCTACACCTTC.

This sequence joins TRBV29-1 and TRBJ1-2; 7 bases are shared with TRBD1. The CDR3 length is 14 residues. The junction had 11 bases not matched to a gene; V was cut back by 6 bases and J by 4 bases. CDR1 is SQVTM, CDR2 ANQGSEA, per germline. Here the CDR3 reads CSVPGTAQTYGYTF. The CDR3, as DNA: TGCAGCGTCCCCGGGACAGCGCAAACCTATGGCTACACCTTC. The full variable domain, with the rest looked up from reference TRBV29-1 and TRBJ1-2, is SAVISQKPSRDICQRGTSLTIQCQVDSQVTMMFWYRQQPGQSLTLIATANQGSEATYESGFVIDKFPISRPNLTFSTLTVSNMSPEDSSIYLCSVPGTAQTYGYTFGSGTRLTVV.

V and J are TRBV4-3 and TRBJ2-2; D is perhaps TRBD2 (5 bases). Germline CDR1 LGHNA, CDR2 YSLEER. V dropped 4 bases and J dropped 6 bases, with 12 bases sitting between them. The CDR3 has 14 residues. For the CDR3, the DNA is TGCGCCAGCAGCCTTATCCTAGCCGCCGGGGAGCTGTTTTTT. Its translation is CASSLILAAGELFF.

The rearrangement uses TRBV5-6 and TRBJ2-4; the D gene is possibly TRBD1 (6 bases). Germline V gene sequence: CDR1 SGHDT, CDR2 YYEEEE. The CDR3 is 14 amino acids. V dropped 4 bases and J dropped 6 bases, with 14 bases sitting between them. CDR3 protein: CASSPDSLANIQYF. The CDR3 DNA reads TGTGCCAGCAGCCCGGACAGTTTGGCAAACATTCAGTACTTC.

The chain links TRBV3-1 (or the pseudogene TRBV3-2) to TRBJ1-2; 8 bases are shared with TRBD1. V was pared by 5 bases and J by 8 bases, with 10 bases of the junction left unmatched. Germline lookup yields CDR1 LGHDT and CDR2 YNNKEL (reference sequence). The CDR3 length is 14 residues. As DNA, the CDR3 is TGTGCCAGCAGCTCAGCCAGGGGGCGTGGAGGCTACACCTTC. Its translation: CASSSARGRGGYTF.

The chain links TRBV5-4 to TRBJ2-3; 8 bases are shared with TRBD1. CDR1 is SGHNT and CDR2 is YYREEE in the germline V gene (reference sequence). V dropped 1 base and J dropped 3; count of bases not matched to a gene: 4. This CDR3 spans 15 amino acids. The CDR3 DNA is TGTGCCAGCAGCTTGAAGGACAGGGAGACAGATACGCAGTATTTT. It specifies CASSLKDRETDTQYF.

This chain links TRBV29-1 with TRBJ1-2, with a possible D match to TRBD1 (5 bases). The CDR3 has 14 residues. Germline assignment: CDR1 SQVTM and CDR2 ANQGSEA. V dropped 3 bases and J dropped 3 bases, with 14 bases sitting between them. CDR3 sequence: CSVEGGYQDYGYTF. For the CDR3, the DNA is TGCAGCGTTGAGGGGGGTTATCAGGACTATGGCTACACCTTC. Full variable domain (missing parts from reference TRBV29-1 and TRBJ1-2): SAVISQKPSRDICQRGTSLTIQCQVDSQVTMMFWYRQQPGQSLTLIATANQGSEATYESGFVIDKFPISRPNLTFSTLTVSNMSPEDSSIYLCSVEGGYQDYGYTFGSGTRLTVV.

The chain recombines TRBV7-2 with TRBJ1-2; unclear D gene. Deletions cut 5 bases from V and 8 bases from J, with 15 bases between. The CDR3 consists of 13 residues. Per germline, CDR1 SGHTA and CDR2 FQGNSA. CDR3 in amino acids: CASSPGRGFGYTF. Here the CDR3 DNA reads TGTGCCAGCAGCCCCGGGCGGGGTTTCGGCTACACCTTC.